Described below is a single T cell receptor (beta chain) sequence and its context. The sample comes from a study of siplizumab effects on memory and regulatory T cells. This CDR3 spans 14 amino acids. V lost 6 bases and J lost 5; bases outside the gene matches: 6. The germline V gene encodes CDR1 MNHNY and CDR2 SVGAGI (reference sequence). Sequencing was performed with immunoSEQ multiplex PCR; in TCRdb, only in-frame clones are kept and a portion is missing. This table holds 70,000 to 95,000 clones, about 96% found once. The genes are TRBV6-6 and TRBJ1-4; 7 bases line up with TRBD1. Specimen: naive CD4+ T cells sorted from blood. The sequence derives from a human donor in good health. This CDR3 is CASRRQGINEKLFF. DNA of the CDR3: TGTGCCAGCAGGAGACAGGGAATAAATGAAAAACTGTTTTTT.